These T cell receptor beta chains were read from a single sample in a study of blood T cell repertoires in COVID-19. Repertoires were generated with immunoSEQ multiplex PCR, while TCRdb's copy carries only in-frame clones and drops some. Among fewer than 200,000 clones listed, around 80% were seen once. The specimen was peripheral blood. The source of these receptors is a man between 65 and 85 years old with active or convalescent COVID-19. CDR3s include the opening cysteine and the closing phenylalanine or tryptophan. A D gene is named only where the DNA matches it firmly. Only some rows state a clone size, as once, few, many or a class for expanded clones.

CASSPPPGLKSGIQYF	TGTGCCAGCAGCCCCCCACCGGGACTCAAATCAGGCATTCAGTACTTC	.	.	TRBJ2-4	TRBV6-6
CASSQDAGAGNTIYF	TGCGCCAGCAGCCAAGATGCGGGGGCTGGAAACACCATATATTTT	.	.	TRBJ1-3	TRBV4-1
CAISETGGAAGEQYF	TGTGCCATCAGTGAGACTGGCGGAGCAGCGGGGGAGCAGTACTTC	.	TRBD2	TRBJ2-7	TRBV10-3
CASSSGERLHEQFF	TGTGCCAGCAGTTCGGGAGAGAGGTTGCATGAGCAGTTCTTC	.	.	TRBJ2-1	TRBV5-4
CASRKNIDSSYEQYF	TGTGCCAGCAGGAAGAATATAGACAGCTCCTACGAGCAGTACTTC	.	.	TRBJ2-7	TRBV7-2
CASRLRQGSQETQYF	TGTGCCAGCAGACTTAGACAGGGGAGCCAAGAGACCCAGTACTTC	.	TRBD1	TRBJ2-5	TRBV6-5
CASSQGSDYGYTF	TGTGCCAGCAGCCAGGGGAGCGACTATGGCTACACCTTC	.	.	TRBJ1-2	TRBV9
CASSLGDRLPYEQYF	TGTGCCAGCAGCTTGGGTGACAGATTGCCCTACGAGCAGTACTTC	once	.	TRBJ2-7	TRBV5-4
CASSLRIGTANTVSGNTIYF	TGTGCCAGCAGCCTGCGGATTGGGACAGCTAATACCGTCTCTGGAAACACCATATATTTT	.	TRBD1	TRBJ1-3	TRBV4-2
CASSDQTVYGTEAFF	TGTGCCAGCAGTGACCAAACAGTTTATGGCACTGAAGCTTTCTTT	.	.	TRBJ1-1	TRBV6-1
CATSDPPYNEQFF	TGTGCCACCAGTGATCCCCCTTACAATGAGCAGTTCTTC	.	.	TRBJ2-1	TRBV24-1
CASSALAGEENEQFF	TGTGCCAGCAGCGCATTAGCGGGAGAAGAAAATGAGCAGTTCTTC	.	TRBD2	TRBJ2-1	TRBV6-5
CASSLDRSHGYTF	TGTGCCAGCAGTCTCGACAGATCCCATGGCTACACCTTC	.	.	TRBJ1-2	TRBV7-2
CASSPGTANYGYTF	TGTGCCAGCAGCCCCGGGACAGCTAACTATGGCTACACCTTC	.	TRBD1	TRBJ1-2	TRBV7-8
CASSQAGGAADTQYF	TGTGCCAGCAGCCAAGCGGGGGGGGCGGCAGATACGCAGTATTTT	.	TRBD2	TRBJ2-3	TRBV3-1/TRBV3-2
CASSPLANQPQHF	TGTGCCAGCTCACCGTTAGCCAATCAGCCCCAGCATTTT	few	.	TRBJ1-5	TRBV18
CASSFQQGYNQPQHF	TGTGCCAGCAGCTTCCAACAGGGATACAATCAGCCCCAGCATTTT	.	.	TRBJ1-5	TRBV7-2
CASSRRGGRNEKLFF	TGTGCCAGCAGCCGAAGGGGGGGCAGGAATGAAAAACTGTTTTTT	.	.	TRBJ1-4	TRBV2
CATSDPYNEQFF	TGTGCCACCAGTGACCCTTACAATGAGCAGTTCTTC	.	.	TRBJ2-1	TRBV24-1
CASSQGEAEREAFF	TGTGCCAGCAGCCAAGGTGAGGCCGAGCGTGAAGCTTTCTTT	.	.	TRBJ1-1	TRBV3-1/TRBV3-2
CSAVGTPGGEKLFF	TGCAGCGCCGTCGGGACACCGGGTGGGGAAAAACTGTTTTTT	.	.	TRBJ1-4	TRBV29-1
CASSLVGLALQETQYF	TGTGCCAGCAGCTTAGTAGGACTAGCCCTGCAAGAGACCCAGTACTTC	.	TRBD2	TRBJ2-5	TRBV11-2
CASSLVGGGAGNQPQHF	TGTGCCAGCAGCTTAGTCGGAGGGGGCGCGGGCAATCAGCCCCAGCATTTT	.	TRBD1	TRBJ1-5	TRBV7-2
CASRGAGGVANYGYTF	TGTGCCAGCAGGGGGGCAGGGGGCGTTGCTAACTATGGCTACACCTTC	.	TRBD1	TRBJ1-2	TRBV28
CASSESGASGANVLTF	TGTGCCAGCAGTGAGAGCGGGGCCTCTGGGGCCAACGTCCTGACTTTC	once	TRBD2	TRBJ2-6	TRBV2
CASRNYGQGYQETQYF	TGTGCCAGCAGAAACTATGGACAGGGGTACCAAGAGACCCAGTACTTC	.	TRBD1	TRBJ2-5	TRBV6-6
CASSLGQGITGELFF	TGCGCCAGCAGCTTGGGACAGGGTATCACCGGGGAGCTGTTTTTT	few	TRBD1	TRBJ2-2	TRBV5-1
CASSGHDTEAFF	TGCGCCAGCAGTGGGCACGATACTGAAGCTTTCTTT	.	.	TRBJ1-1	TRBV10-2
CARVQGGSTGELFF	TGTGCCAGAGTCCAGGGAGGGTCCACCGGGGAGCTGTTTTTT	.	TRBD2	TRBJ2-2	TRBV11-2
CASSQTGGNSPLHF	TGTGCCAGTAGCCAAACAGGGGGTAATTCACCCCTCCACTTT	.	TRBD1	TRBJ1-6	TRBV19
CASRIQGNEKLFF	TGTGCCAGCAGGATACAGGGAAATGAAAAACTGTTTTTT	.	.	TRBJ1-4	TRBV5-6
CASSPENFSGNTIYF	TGTGCCAGCAGTCCGGAGAATTTCTCTGGAAACACCATATATTTT	.	.	TRBJ1-3	TRBV6-5
CASSLVGGQGLGNEQFF	TGTGCCAGCAGCTTGGTGGGTGGGCAGGGGTTGGGCAATGAGCAGTTCTTC	.	.	TRBJ2-1	TRBV5-6
CASSLTDGRNSNQPQHF	TGTGCCAGCTCACTCACGGACGGGAGAAATAGCAATCAGCCCCAGCATTTT	.	.	TRBJ1-5	TRBV18
CASSIARGNTDTQYF	TGTGCCAGTAGTATAGCGCGGGGGAACACAGATACGCAGTATTTT	.	TRBD2	TRBJ2-3	TRBV19
CASSPDKEETQYF	TGTGCCAGTAGTCCGGACAAAGAAGAGACCCAGTACTTC	.	.	TRBJ2-5	TRBV19
CASSIVKGAVYNSPLHF	TGTGCCAGTAGTATAGTGAAGGGGGCTGTTTATAATTCACCCCTCCACTTT	few	TRBD1	TRBJ1-6	TRBV19
CASSQDDGGGTDTQYF	TGCGCCAGCAGCCAAGATGACGGGGGGGGGACAGATACGCAGTATTTT	.	TRBD2	TRBJ2-3	TRBV4-1
CASRLQGVSYNEQFF	TGTGCCAGCAGACTCCAGGGGGTCTCATACAATGAGCAGTTCTTC	.	TRBD1	TRBJ2-1	TRBV6-5
CASSEQRGLRQYEQYF	TGTGCCAGCAGTGAACAGCGGGGACTTCGACAATACGAGCAGTACTTC	.	TRBD2	TRBJ2-7	TRBV6-1
CASSPNGQLEQFF	TGTGCCAGCAGTCCAAATGGACAGCTTGAGCAGTTCTTC	.	.	TRBJ2-1	TRBV27
CASTSGGTLHF	TGTGCCAGCACCTCGGGAGGGACCCTCCACTTT	.	.	TRBJ1-6	TRBV12-3/TRBV12-4
CASSLYGVEEEKLFF	TGTGCCAGCAGCTTGTATGGGGTGGAGGAGGAAAAACTGTTTTTT	.	.	TRBJ1-4	TRBV5-4
CASSSQTGRYTEAFF	TGTGCCAGCAGTTCGCAGACAGGGAGGTACACTGAAGCTTTCTTT	.	TRBD1	TRBJ1-1	TRBV27